This T cell receptor (beta chain) is drawn from a study of spatial heterogeneity in lung cancer. This clonotype was counted at least ten times. Noted time point: blood at routine non-recurrence follow-up after resection. Via MiXCR, TCRdb re-called the 5' RACE reads, giving one row per CDR3 protein. The profile shows roughly 15,000 distinct CDR3 sequences, 5.5% to 7% of them singletons. This TCR was sampled from a male donor with early-stage non-small cell lung cancer. The sequences come from PBMCs, collected at follow-up.

The chain's CDR3 is CASSLERTSQYF. CDR3 DNA sequence: TGTGCCAGCAGTTTAGAACGGACATCGCAGTACTTC. The rearrangement links TRBV12-3 or TRBV12-4 to TRBJ2-7; tentative D call: TRBD1 (5 bases). V was pared by 1 base and J by 9 bases, with 10 bases between. The CDR3 covers 12 residues.